This T cell receptor beta chain is from a study of shared clonotypes between healthy human individuals. As concerns this clone: Its antigen remains unknown.

CDR1 and CDR2 (germline): SGHAT, FQNNGV. V was clipped by 5 bases and J by 0 bases, with 17 bases between them. The CDR3 is 16 residues long. The table came from immunoSEQ multiplex PCR; TCRdb's copy has only in-frame clones and leaves some out. This sample carries approximately 320,000 clones, around 87% of them seen once, and the ten largest clones take 15% to 20%. Study-level points and caveats: Blood was the only sampled material, and tissue repertoires likely differ. The genetic and exposure-history diversity represented was limited by few donors. The four-donor shared clonotypes exceeded non-shared clonotypes in generation probability, with non-shared ones scoring lower.

The source material was memory CD8+ T cells sorted from blood. Subset reported: CD45RO+ cells pooled with CCR7-negative TemRA cells. The TCR sequence derives from a man aged 18 to 29 in good health. The V call is TRBV11-2, the J call TRBJ2-7; a possible D gene is TRBD1 (6 bases). The CDR3 region has the DNA TGTGCCAGCAGCCACGTCGCAGGGGTTTTCTCCTACGAGCAGTACTTC. This gives the protein CASSHVAGVFSYEQYF.